This TCR beta chain was sequenced during a study of human T cells and chemical hapten exposure. Study at large: Patients additionally received therapeutic doses of diphenylcyclopropenone on the scalp once a week, and this continued throughout the roughly 25-week study.

Germline CDR1 and CDR2: SGHRS and YFSETQ. There are 15 residues in the CDR3. V was trimmed by 0 bases and J by 4 bases, leaving 11 bases between them. Study findings and constraints: Controls formed significantly fewer large CDR3 similarity clusters than expanded TCRs did. No shift was seen in TCRs above 1 in 1000 frequency with DPC sensitization.

Individual cDNA molecules had unique molecular identifiers attached to them by the library. Via MiXCR, TCRdb re-called the RACE reads, giving one row per CDR3 protein. Among 80,000 to 100,000 distinct CDR3 sequences listed, about 8% were seen once. This clonotype was observed a few times. No antigen is known for it. Time point here: patch test 1, 2 weeks after DPC sensitization. Treatment: therapeutic diphenylcyclopropenone sensitization with weekly scalp DPC. The rearrangement links TRBV5-1 to TRBJ2-1; D gene uncertain. This TCR came from a woman between 25 and 40 years old with alopecia areata. Some clones in this sample may be carry-over from other donors' samples. Here the sequenced sample was whole blood, taken in connection with sensitization to the hapten diphenylcyclopropenone (DPC). Written as DNA, the CDR3 is TGCGCCAGCAGCTTGGTAGTATTCCCTTACAATGAGCAGTTCTTC. As protein: CASSLVVFPYNEQFF.